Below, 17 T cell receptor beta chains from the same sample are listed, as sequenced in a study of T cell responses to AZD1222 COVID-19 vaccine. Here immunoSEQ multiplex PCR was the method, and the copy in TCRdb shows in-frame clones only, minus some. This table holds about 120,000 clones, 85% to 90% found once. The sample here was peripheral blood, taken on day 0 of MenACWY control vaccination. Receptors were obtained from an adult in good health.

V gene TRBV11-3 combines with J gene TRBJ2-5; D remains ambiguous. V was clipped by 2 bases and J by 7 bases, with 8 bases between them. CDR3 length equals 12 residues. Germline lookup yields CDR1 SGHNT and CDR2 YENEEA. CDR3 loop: CASSLNKGTQYF. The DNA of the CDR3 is TGTGCCAGCAGCTTAAATAAGGGGACCCAGTACTTC.

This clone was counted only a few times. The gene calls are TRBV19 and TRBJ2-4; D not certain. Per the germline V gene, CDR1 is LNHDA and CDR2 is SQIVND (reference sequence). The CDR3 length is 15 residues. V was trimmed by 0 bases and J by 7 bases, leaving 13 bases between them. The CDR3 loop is CASSIETRPRNIQYF. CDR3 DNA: TGTGCCAGTAGTATAGAGACTCGACCGCGGAACATTCAGTACTTC.

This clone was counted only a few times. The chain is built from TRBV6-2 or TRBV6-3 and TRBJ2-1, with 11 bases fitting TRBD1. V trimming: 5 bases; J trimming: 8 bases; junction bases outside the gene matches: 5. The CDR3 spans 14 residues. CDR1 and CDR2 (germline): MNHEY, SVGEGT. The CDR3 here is CASSKRTGGDEQFF. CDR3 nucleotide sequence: TGTGCCAGCAGTAAACGGACAGGGGGCGATGAGCAGTTCTTC.

CDR3 nucleotides: TGTGCCAGCAGCGTAGGGGCGCAGGTAATATCCTACGAGCAGTACTTC. Residues: CASSVGAQVISYEQYF. The chain recombines TRBV9 with TRBJ2-7; D not certain. The germline V gene has CDR1 SGDLS and CDR2 YYNGEE. V was cut by 0 bases and J by 1 base, with 14 bases left in between. The CDR3 has 16 residues.

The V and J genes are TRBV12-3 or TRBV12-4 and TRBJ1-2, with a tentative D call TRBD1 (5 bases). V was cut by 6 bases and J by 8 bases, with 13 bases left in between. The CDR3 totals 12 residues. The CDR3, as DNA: TGTGCCAGCAGCCAGAAGGGGTTCGGCTACACCTTC. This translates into CASSQKGFGYTF.

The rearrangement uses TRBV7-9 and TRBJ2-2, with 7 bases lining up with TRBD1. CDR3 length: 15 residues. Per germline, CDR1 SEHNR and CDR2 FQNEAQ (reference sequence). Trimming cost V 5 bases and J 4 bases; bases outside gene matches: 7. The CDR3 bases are TGTGCCAGCAGCCCAGGGACAGACTCCACCGGGGAGCTGTTTTTT. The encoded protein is CASSPGTDSTGELFF.

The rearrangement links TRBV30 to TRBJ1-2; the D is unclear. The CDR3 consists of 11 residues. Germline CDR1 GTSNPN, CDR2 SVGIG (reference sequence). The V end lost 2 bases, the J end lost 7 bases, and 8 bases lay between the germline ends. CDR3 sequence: CAWSIGSGYTF. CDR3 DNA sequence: TGTGCCTGGAGTATAGGGAGTGGCTACACCTTC.

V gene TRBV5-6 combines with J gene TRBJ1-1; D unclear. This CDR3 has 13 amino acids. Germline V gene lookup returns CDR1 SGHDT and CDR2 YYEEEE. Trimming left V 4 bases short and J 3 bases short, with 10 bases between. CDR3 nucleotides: TGTGCCAGCAGCCCGGCCTTGGACACTGAAGCTTTCTTT. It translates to CASSPALDTEAFF.

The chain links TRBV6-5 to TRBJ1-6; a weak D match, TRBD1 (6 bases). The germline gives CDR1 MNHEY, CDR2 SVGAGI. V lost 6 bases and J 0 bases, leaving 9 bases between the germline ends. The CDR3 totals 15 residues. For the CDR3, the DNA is TGTGCCAGCAGGAGGGGGGGCTCCTATAATTCACCCCTCCACTTT. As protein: CASRRGGSYNSPLHF.

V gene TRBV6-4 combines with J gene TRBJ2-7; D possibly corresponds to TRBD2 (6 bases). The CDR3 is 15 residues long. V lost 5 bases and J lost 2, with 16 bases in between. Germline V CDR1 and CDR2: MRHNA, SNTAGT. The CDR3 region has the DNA TGTGCCAGCAGTCGAAGGGCGGGGCTCCCCTACGAGCAGTACTTC. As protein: CASSRRAGLPYEQYF.

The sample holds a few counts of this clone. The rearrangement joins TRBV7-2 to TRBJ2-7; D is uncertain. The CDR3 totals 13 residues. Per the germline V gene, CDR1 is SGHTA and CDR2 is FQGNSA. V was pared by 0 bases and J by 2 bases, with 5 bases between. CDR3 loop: CASSLALPYEQYF. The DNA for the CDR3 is TGTGCCAGCAGCTTAGCGCTCCCCTACGAGCAGTACTTC.

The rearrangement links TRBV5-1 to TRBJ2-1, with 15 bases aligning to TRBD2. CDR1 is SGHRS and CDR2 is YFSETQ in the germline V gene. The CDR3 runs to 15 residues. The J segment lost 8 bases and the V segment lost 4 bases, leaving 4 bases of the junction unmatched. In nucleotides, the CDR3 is TGCGCCAGCAGCCCCGGACTAGCGGGAGGGGATGAGCAGTTCTTC. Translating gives CASSPGLAGGDEQFF.

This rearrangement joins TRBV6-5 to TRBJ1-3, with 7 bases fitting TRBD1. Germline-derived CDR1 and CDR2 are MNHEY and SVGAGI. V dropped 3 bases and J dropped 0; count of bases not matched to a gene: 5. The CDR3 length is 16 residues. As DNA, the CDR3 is TGTGCCAGCAGTTATACAGGGGCCATCTCTGGAAACACCATATATTTT. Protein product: CASSYTGAISGNTIYF.

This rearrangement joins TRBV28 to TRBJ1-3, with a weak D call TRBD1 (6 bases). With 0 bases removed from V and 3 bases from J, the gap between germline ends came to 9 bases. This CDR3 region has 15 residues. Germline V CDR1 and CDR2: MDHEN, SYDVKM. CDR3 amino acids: CASSLWGADGNTIYF. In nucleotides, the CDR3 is TGTGCCAGCAGTTTATGGGGGGCGGATGGAAACACCATATATTTT.

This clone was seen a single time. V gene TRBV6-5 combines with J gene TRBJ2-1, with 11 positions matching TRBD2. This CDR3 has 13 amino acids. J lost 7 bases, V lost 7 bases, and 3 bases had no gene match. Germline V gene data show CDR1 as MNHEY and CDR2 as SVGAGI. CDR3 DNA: TGTGCCAGCATCGTAGCGGGAGGGAATGAGCAGTTCTTC. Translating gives CASIVAGGNEQFF.

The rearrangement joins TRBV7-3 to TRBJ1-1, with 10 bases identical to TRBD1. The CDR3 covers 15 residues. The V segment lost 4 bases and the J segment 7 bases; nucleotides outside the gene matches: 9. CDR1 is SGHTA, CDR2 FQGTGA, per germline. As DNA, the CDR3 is TGTGCCAGCAGCTCCAAAGTGACAGGGGGCGATGAAGCTTTCTTT. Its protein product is CASSSKVTGGDEAFF.

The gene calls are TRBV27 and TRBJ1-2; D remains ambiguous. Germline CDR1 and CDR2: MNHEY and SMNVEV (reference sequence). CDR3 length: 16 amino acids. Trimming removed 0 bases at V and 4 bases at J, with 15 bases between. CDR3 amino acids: CASSLSGSPSAYGYTF. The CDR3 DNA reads TGTGCCAGCAGTTTATCTGGTTCCCCATCGGCCTATGGCTACACCTTC.